The T cell receptor (beta chain) under discussion was sequenced for a study of Graves' ophthalmopathy and Graves' hyperthyroidism. Stable hyperthyroidism meant no ophthalmopathy within 18 months of follow-up. This clonotype occurred many times. Its specificity is unknown. The authors amplified TCR beta CDR3 regions, and they did so from RNA transcripts for repertoire sequencing. The authors performed first-round RT-PCR with HTBI primers and then a second-round multiplex PCR. MiXCR, applied by TCRdb to the multiplex PCR reads, yields one record per CDR3 protein. The profile shows 500,000 to 700,000 distinct CDR3 sequences, about 20% of them singletons. Study-wide findings and caveats: Both an approximately 70% sensitivity and a 72.22% specificity characterized the model's predictions of ophthalmopathy progression. Most thyroid clonotypes with frequency above 0.001 were detected in blood too.

V shed 2 bases and J shed 3 bases, with 16 bases lying between them. Germline V gives CDR1 SGHVS, CDR2 FQNEAQ. The CDR3 contains 16 residues. The receptor was isolated from a young woman with stable Graves' hyperthyroidism. Some clones in this sample may be carry-over from other donors' samples. The chain couples TRBV7-8 to TRBJ1-1; unclear D gene. Sequencing was performed on peripheral blood. The CDR3 is CASSLLPLLRDTEAFF. In DNA, the CDR3 is TGTGCCAGCAGCTTACTCCCCCTGTTAAGGGACACTGAAGCTTTCTTT.